Listed below are T cell receptor beta chains from one sample, sequenced in a study of glioma-infiltrating T cells after dendritic cell vaccination. Some clones are missing from TCRdb's copy, which holds only in-frame ones; the method was immunoSEQ multiplex PCR. Of 60,000 or so clones in the sample, approximately 89% were seen once. The sample was blood, taken after dendritic cell vaccination. The source of these receptors is a human donor with glioblastoma. Each CDR3 is given without its conserved first and last residue.

CDR3 length | J gene | V gene | CDR3 protein
13 | TRBJ1-6 | TRBV19 | ASSTESSYNSPLH
12 | TRBJ1-6 | TRBV29-1 | SAQDRDWDSPLH
13 | TRBJ2-2 | TRBV12-5 | ASGLRGQNTGELF
14 | TRBJ1-2 | TRBV19 | ASTSSAGGPYYGYT
15 | TRBJ2-3 | TRBV5-1 | ASNKGYGGQSTDTQY
13 | TRBJ1-2 | TRBV7-2 | ASSPTRFPNYGYT
13 | TRBJ2-1 | TRBV6-4 | ASSDGAGLRNEQF
13 | TRBJ2-1 | TRBV7-3 | ASSLGEGPWNEQF
13 | TRBJ2-5 | TRBV4-3 | ASSQAIGEGETQY
11 | TRBJ2-7 | TRBV11-2 | ASSSDRGYEQY
13 | TRBJ1-2 | TRBV5-6 | ASRTQGAPNYGYT
14 | TRBJ1-3 | TRBV7-6 | ASSLGQLISGNTIY
14 | TRBJ2-7 | TRBV27 | ASSFLLASGSVEQY
13 | TRBJ2-7 | TRBV4-1 | ASSHAPGGADEQY
10 | TRBJ1-5 | TRBV6-5 | ASNLPGQPQH
13 | TRBJ2-2 | TRBV7-2 | ASSPGQVGTGELF
14 | TRBJ2-1 | TRBV11-3 | ASSLTSAQSYNEQF
13 | TRBJ1-1 | TRBV7-2 | ASLRAATGGSEAF
13 | TRBJ2-7 | TRBV14 | ASSQEGAGNHEQY
12 | TRBJ2-1 | TRBV5-4 | ASSFPSGHNEQF
13 | TRBJ1-1 | TRBV7-3 | ASSFSGGANTEAF
12 | TRBJ1-5 | TRBV29-1 | SVVGTGGNQPQH
15 | TRBJ2-3 | TRBV6-7 | ASSPLAGGNNTDTQY
13 | TRBJ1-6 | TRBV4-3 | ASSQDPYSDSPLH
14 | TRBJ2-7 | TRBV7-2 | ASSSGSRDRGRGQY
13 | TRBJ1-2 | TRBV11-3 | ASSLSHATGYGYT
13 | TRBJ1-1 | TRBV11-3 | ASSSDRGLGTEAF
14 | TRBJ2-7 | TRBV7-2 | ASSLALAGGKDEQY
13 | TRBJ2-5 | TRBV5-6 | ASSPRGGFWETQY